In its sample, the clone carrying this T cell receptor (beta chain) was seen once. The sample comes from a study of shared clonotypes between healthy human individuals. Clones were sequenced by immunoSEQ multiplex PCR, and TCRdb holds only the in-frame ones, with some missing. The sample lists millions of clones, roughly 94% occurring once. Germline V gene lookup returns CDR1 SGHKS and CDR2 YYEKEE (reference sequence). CDR3 size: 17 residues. V was pared by 1 base and J by 3 bases, with 17 bases between. This receptor was identified in a man aged 18 to 35 in good health. The specimen sequenced was naive CD4+ T cells sorted from blood. Subset of the sample: CD45RA+ positively selected. The chain employs TRBV5-5 and TRBJ1-5; D possibly corresponds to TRBD1 (6 bases). Written as DNA, the CDR3 is TGTGCCAGCAGCTTGTCTGGGCTTGGACAGCTCAATCAGCCCCAGCATTTT. Encoded protein: CASSLSGLGQLNQPQHF.